Detailed here is one T cell receptor (beta chain). The target of this receptor is not known. It has no much larger one-base neighbor in the sample; base qualities were not kept. This entry belongs to a study of T cell changes during pregnancy in multiple sclerosis (dated by TCRdb to about 2019). In the study overall: Changes in the T cell repertoire over the course of pregnancy were examined in this study in women with multiple sclerosis.

Library generation was performed with the immunoSEQ multiplex PCR assay. TCRdb carries this immuneACCESS record with in-frame sequences only. Its versions omit some clonotypes, under half of them owing to an unresolved V gene in the studies checked, with the rest unexplained. For this sample the table gives tens of thousands of clones, of which 92% were detected only once. The ten most abundant clones make up around 3% of the sample. This receptor was taken from a female donor with multiple sclerosis, enrolled in a pregnancy study. The sequencing used peripheral blood, collected before pregnancy.

In nucleotides, the sequence is TGTGCCAGCAGTCTACTAGCTACCGACGAGCAGTACTTC. It specifies CASSLLATDEQYF. The chain couples TRBV28 to TRBJ2-7; TRBD2 could be the D gene, as 6 bases match. CDR1 and CDR2 (MDHEN, SYDVKM) derive from the germline V gene. Between the V and J ends, shortened by 5 bases and 5 bases respectively, the junction contains 13 bases. Taken from cysteine to phenylalanine, the CDR3 has 13 residues. Here the CDR3 DNA is all that survives: 39 bases in frame from base 1.